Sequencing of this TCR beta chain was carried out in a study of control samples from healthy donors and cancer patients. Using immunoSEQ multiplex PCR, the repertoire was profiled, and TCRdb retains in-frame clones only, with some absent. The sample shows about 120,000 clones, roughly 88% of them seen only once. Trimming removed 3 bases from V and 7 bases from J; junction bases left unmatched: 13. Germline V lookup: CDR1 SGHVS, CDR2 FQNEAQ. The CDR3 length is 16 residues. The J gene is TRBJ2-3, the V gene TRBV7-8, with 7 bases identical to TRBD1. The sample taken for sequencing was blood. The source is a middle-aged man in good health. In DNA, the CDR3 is TGTGCCAGCAGCTTCCAATTATTGGGGACAGACAATACGCAGTATTTT. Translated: CASSFQLLGTDNTQYF.